The next 25 T cell receptor beta chains were all read from a single sample in a study of identical twins. One entry per CDR3 protein, called by TCRdb with MiXCR from the 5' RACE reads. The table lists 1,800,000 or so distinct CDR3 sequences, around a third of them singletons. What was sequenced was cord blood. Every receptor here comes from a newborn girl in good health.

CDR3 coding DNA: TGTGCCATCAGTGAACAGGGGAGGAACACCGGGGAGCTGTTTTTT. Translation gives CAISEQGRNTGELFF. The chain carries TRBV10-3 and TRBJ2-2; 7 positions match TRBD1. In germline, CDR1 is ENHRY, CDR2 SYGVKD. V dropped 3 bases and J dropped 1; count of bases not matched to a gene: 2. This CDR3 comprises 15 residues.

The rearrangement uses TRBV4-1 and TRBJ1-5; D unclear. V was shortened by 4 bases and J by 3 bases, with 19 bases between the two germline ends. Germline CDR1 MGHRA, CDR2 YSYEKL. The CDR3 sequence is 17 residues long. This chain's CDR3 is CASSPLGLGLDNQPQHF. The CDR3 bases are TGCGCCAGCAGCCCTCTTGGTTTAGGGTTGGACAATCAGCCCCAGCATTTT.

The chain is built from TRBV7-2 and TRBJ2-1; tentatively, D is TRBD2 (6 bases). This CDR3 spans 17 amino acids. Trimming took 5 bases from V and 3 from J, leaving 20 bases between them. Germline values: CDR1 SGHTA, CDR2 FQGNSA. The CDR3, as DNA: TGTGCCAGCAGCCCCGTTTTGACGGGAGCAGTCTACAATGAGCAGTTCTTC. It specifies CASSPVLTGAVYNEQFF.

In its sample, this clonotype was seen a few times. The chain joins TRBV6-5 to TRBJ2-5, with 10 nucleotides matching TRBD2. V shed 4 bases and J 5 bases; nucleotides not matched to a gene: 10. CDR3 length equals 16 residues. Germline values: CDR1 MNHEY, CDR2 SVGAGI. The CDR3 sequence: CASSSPRTSGWETQYF. DNA for the CDR3: TGTGCCAGCAGTTCTCCCCGGACTAGCGGTTGGGAGACCCAGTACTTC.

The genes are TRBV9 and TRBJ2-1, with TRBD2 matching 7 bases. V lost 0 bases and J lost 0; bases outside the gene matches: 6. CDR3 length equals 17 residues. Germline-derived CDR1 and CDR2 are SGDLS and YYNGEE. The CDR3 loop is CASSVVGGSSSYNEQFF. The CDR3 DNA reads as TGTGCCAGCAGCGTAGTCGGGGGGTCAAGCTCCTACAATGAGCAGTTCTTC.

This clonotype was detected a few times. The chain recombines TRBV20-1 with TRBJ2-1, with 11 bases lining up with TRBD2. The germline CDR1 and CDR2 sequences are DFQATT and SNEGSKA (reference sequence). The CDR3 extends over 18 amino acids. Trimming at V came to 2 bases and at J to 0 bases, leaving 9 bases not matched to a gene. The CDR3 loop reads CSARMTSGVPSSYNEQFF. As DNA, the CDR3 is TGCAGTGCTAGAATGACTAGCGGGGTCCCGAGCTCCTACAATGAGCAGTTCTTC.

A word on this clonotype: One end of the junction is discordant with germline, which a read error may explain. The chain combines TRBV29-1 with TRBJ2-7; D is perhaps TRBD1 or TRBD2 (5 bases each). CDR1 is SQVTM and CDR2 is ANQGSEA in the germline V gene. The CDR3 is 16 residues long. Here the CDR3 reads CSVEGFRDLSSYGQYF. CDR3 in DNA: TGCAGCGTTGAAGGTTTCCGGGACCTCAGCTCCTACGGGCAGTACTTC.

Concerning this clonotype itself: A much more abundant neighbour one base away suggests this may be a read error. V usage is TRBV9 and J usage is TRBJ2-1; D perhaps matches TRBD2 (5 bases). The better agreement between TRBJ2-7 and the DNA end casts doubt on the J call. The CDR3 loop spans 13 amino acids. Germline loops: CDR1 SGDLS, CDR2 YYNGEE. The CDR3 reads CASSVRAYNEQYF. CDR3 coding DNA: TGTGCCAGCAGCGTGCGGGCCTACAATGAGCAGTACTTC.

This chain links TRBV11-2 with TRBJ2-2, with D possibly being TRBD2 (5 bases). Trimming took off 6 bases at V and 5 bases at J, with 13 bases between the two ends. The CDR3 contains 14 residues. The germline V gene encodes CDR1 SGHAT and CDR2 FQNNGV. The CDR3 nucleotides are TGTGCCAGCAGTTTGGGTACTAGAACCGGGGAGCTGTTTTTT. It encodes CASSLGTRTGELFF. Looking up the rest from reference TRBV11-2 and TRBJ2-2 gives the full variable domain: EAGVAQSPRYKIIEKRQSVAFWCNPISGHATLYWYQQILGQGPKLLIQFQNNGVVDDSQLPKDRFSAERLKGVDSTLKIQPAKLEDSAVYLCASSLGTRTGELFFGEGSRLTVL.

Points on this clonotype: The junction departs from germline at one end; a sequencing error may be responsible. The genes are TRBV27 and TRBJ1-6, with D possibly being TRBD1 (6 bases). Germline lookup yields CDR1 MNHEY and CDR2 SMNVEV (reference sequence). CDR3 length equals 14 residues. Here the CDR3 DNA reads TGTGCCAGCAGTTTCCACACAGGGAACTCACCCCCCCACTTT. Residues: CASSFHTGNSPPHF.

J is TRBJ2-4 and V is TRBV2; D possibly corresponds to TRBD1 (6 bases). Germline-derived CDR1 and CDR2 are SNHLY and FYNNEI. The CDR3 contains 13 residues. The V end lost 6 bases, the J end lost 8 bases, and 14 bases lay between the germline ends. The CDR3 sequence is CASRRGSGDIQYF. CDR3 in DNA: TGTGCCAGCAGAAGGGGGTCCGGGGACATTCAGTACTTC.

CDR3 bases: TGCGCCAGCACGGGGCTCAAACGTAATGAGCAGTTCTTC. Residues: CASTGLKRNEQFF. The gene calls are TRBV5-1 and TRBJ2-1; D is perhaps TRBD1 or TRBD2 (5 bases each). Per germline, CDR1 SGHRS and CDR2 YFSETQ. Between the trimmed V and J ends, which lost 6 bases and 7 bases, there was a span of 14 bases. The CDR3 has 13 amino acids.

The rearrangement uses TRBV5-6 and TRBJ2-2; 9 bases agree with TRBD2. The CDR3 has 18 amino acids. The V segment lost 2 bases and the J segment 1 base; nucleotides outside the gene matches: 9. CDR1 is SGHDT, CDR2 YYEEEE, per germline. CDR3 DNA sequence: TGTGCCAGCAGCTTTCGAGCGGGGGGAACCAGGAACACCGGGGAGCTGTTTTTT. As protein: CASSFRAGGTRNTGELFF.

The CDR3 nucleotides read TGTGCCACCCGTCTCCGACAGCGCTTACCTAACTATGGCTACACCTTC. Encoded protein: CATRLRQRLPNYGYTF. The genes are TRBV15 and TRBJ1-2, with D possibly being TRBD1 (5 bases). The CDR3 runs to 16 residues. Trimming cost V 8 bases and J 0 bases, with 19 bases left between them. Per germline, CDR1 LNHNV and CDR2 YYDKDF (reference sequence).

This clonotype has a count of ten or more. The chain is built from TRBV12-3 or TRBV12-4 and TRBJ1-2; D gene ambiguous. Trimming removed 3 bases at V and 4 bases at J, with 15 bases between. The CDR3 totals 15 residues. CDR3 sequence (DNA): TGTGCCAGCAGTTTTGTTCGGGAGGGCGGCTATGGCTACACCTTC. Protein: CASSFVREGGYGYTF.

This clonotype showed up many times. Here the CDR3 reads CASSQGTTYEQYF. The CDR3, as DNA: TGTGCCAGCAGCCAAGGGACAACCTACGAGCAGTACTTC. The chain has TRBV3-1 and TRBJ2-7; D perhaps matches TRBD1 (5 bases). Trimming cost V 1 base and J 2 bases, with 6 bases left between them. Germline V CDR1 and CDR2: LGHDT, YNNKEL (reference sequence). The CDR3 consists of 13 residues.

This clonotype appeared a few times. The J gene is TRBJ2-3, the V gene TRBV7-9; D gene ambiguous. Trimming left V 6 bases short and J 4 bases short, with 11 bases between. CDR1 SEHNR and CDR2 FQNEAQ come from the germline V gene (reference sequence). There are 13 residues in the CDR3. CDR3 amino acids: CASRAQMADTQYF. Here the CDR3 DNA reads TGTGCCAGCAGGGCCCAAATGGCAGATACGCAGTATTTT.

In its sample, this clonotype was seen a few times. The gene calls are TRBV7-2 and TRBJ2-3; the match to TRBD2 covers 13 bases. The CDR3 extends over 16 amino acids. The V gene end was trimmed by 7 bases and the J gene end by 3 bases; junction bases not matched to a gene: 7. Per germline, CDR1 SGHTA and CDR2 FQGNSA. The chain's CDR3 is CASTIRTSGRTDTQYF. In DNA form, the CDR3 reads TGTGCCAGCACGATTAGGACTAGCGGGAGAACAGATACGCAGTATTTT.

The V gene is TRBV4-1, the J gene TRBJ2-7; no definite D call. The assigned J gene may be wrong: the sequence end matches TRBJ2-5 better. This CDR3 has 13 residues. Looked up from germline, CDR1 is MGHRA and CDR2 is YSYEKL. CDR3 sequence (DNA): TGCGCCAGCAGCGAAGGCGGTAAGCGGACCCAGTACTTC. Its translation is CASSEGGKRTQYF.

The CDR3 DNA follows: TGTGCCAGCAAGGGACAGCGCACCGGGGAGCTGTTTTTT. Its translation: CASKGQRTGELFF. The chain combines TRBV2 with TRBJ2-2, with 7 bases lining up with TRBD1. Germline V gives CDR1 SNHLY, CDR2 FYNNEI. With V trimmed by 7 bases and J by 4 bases, 3 bases remained unmatched. The CDR3 is 13 residues long.

The genes are TRBV6-6 and TRBJ2-7; D call uncertain. Germline CDR1 is MNHNY and CDR2 is SVGAGI (reference sequence). The CDR3 covers 11 residues. V dropped 5 bases and J dropped 12 bases, with 14 bases sitting between them. CDR3 DNA: TGTGCCAGCAGTACGATTGATAGGGTGTACTTC. It codes for CASSTIDRVYF.

There are a few counts of this clonotype. The J gene is TRBJ2-1, the V gene TRBV3-1; D unresolved. The CDR3 covers 15 residues. V was cut by 8 bases and J by 0 bases, with 14 bases left in between. Per the germline V gene, CDR1 is LGHDT and CDR2 is YNNKEL (reference sequence). CDR3 region: CASFSRRNSYNEQFF. The CDR3 DNA follows: TGTGCCAGCTTTTCCAGACGGAACTCCTACAATGAGCAGTTCTTC.

The chain links TRBV5-5 to TRBJ2-3; D is undetermined. Germline CDR1 is SGHKS and CDR2 is YYEKEE (reference sequence). With 2 bases removed from V and 2 bases from J, the gap between germline ends came to 12 bases. The CDR3 runs 15 residues. The DNA of the CDR3 is TGTGCCAGCAGCTTCTTGCTCCGCGTCACAGATACGCAGTATTTT. As protein: CASSFLLRVTDTQYF.

This chain connects TRBV20-1 to TRBJ2-3, with 8 bases lining up with TRBD2. Germline-derived CDR1 and CDR2 are DFQATT and SNEGSKA (reference sequence). CDR3 size: 13 residues. The trim removed 2 bases at V and 6 bases at J, leaving 4 bases unmatched. The CDR3, as DNA: TGCAGTGCTAGAAGGGCTAGCGGGGATACGCAGTATTTT. This sequence encodes CSARRASGDTQYF.

With regard to this clonotype: This sequence may be a read error, since a much larger clone differs from it by one base. The gene calls are TRBV2 and TRBJ2-1; TRBD2 might be the D (5 bases). Germline V gives CDR1 SNHLY, CDR2 FYNNEI. CDR3 size: 15 residues. The CDR3: CASRSTNTRSNERFF. The DNA of the CDR3 is TGTGCCAGCAGGTCGACTAACACCCGATCCAATGAGCGGTTCTTC.